A selection of T cell receptor beta chains follows, all from one sample in a study of blood T cell repertoires in COVID-19. Method: immunoSEQ multiplex PCR; TCRdb's copy keeps in-frame clones and lacks some. The profile shows around 300,000 clones, 80% to 90% of them singletons. The sequencing input was PBMCs or T cells enriched from blood (not recorded which). The receptors originated from a man aged 30 to 39 who had recovered from COVID-19. Both conserved end residues are part of each CDR3. The D gene is left open where the match is weak. Size is stated for part of the rows, as once, few or many counts, or as a class when the clone is expanded.

j_call,v_call,clone_size,d_call,cdr3_aa,cdr3_nt
TRBJ2-5,TRBV6-5,NA,TRBD1,CASSNRGWGETQYF,TGTGCCAGCAGCAACAGGGGGTGGGGAGAGACCCAGTACTTC
TRBJ1-6,TRBV6-1,NA,TRBD1,CASSERTGGANSPLHF,TGTGCCAGCAGTGAACGGACAGGGGGCGCAAATTCACCCCTCCACTTT
TRBJ1-2,TRBV5-6,NA,NA,CASSLVAGINYGYTF,TGTGCCAGCAGCTTGGTGGCAGGTATTAACTATGGCTACACCTTC
TRBJ1-1,TRBV13,NA,TRBD1,CASSLGDRTTEAFF,TGTGCCAGCAGCTTAGGGGACAGGACCACTGAAGCTTTCTTT
TRBJ2-7,TRBV27,NA,NA,CASSPSVGHIDYEQYF,TGTGCCAGCAGCCCATCCGTTGGGCATATAGACTACGAGCAGTACTTC
TRBJ2-7,TRBV30,NA,TRBD1,CAWSRMDRGEQYF,TGTGCCTGGAGCCGAATGGACAGGGGCGAGCAGTACTTC
TRBJ2-7,TRBV2,NA,TRBD1,CATRGGQGPYEQYF,TGTGCCACCAGGGGTGGACAGGGGCCCTACGAGCAGTACTTC
TRBJ2-7,TRBV5-1,NA,TRBD1,CASSFRPDSGTGRNEQYF,TGCGCCAGCAGCTTCAGGCCGGACTCCGGGACAGGGAGGAACGAGCAGTACTTC
TRBJ2-7,TRBV28,once,NA,CASSPPGGLIYEQYF,TGTGCCAGCAGCCCACCAGGGGGGCTCATCTACGAGCAGTACTTC
TRBJ2-7,TRBV5-1,NA,TRBD1,CASRHAGTGRGEQYF,TGCGCCAGCAGGCATGCCGGGACAGGGCGTGGCGAGCAGTACTTC
TRBJ2-2,TRBV9,NA,TRBD1,CASSVGDRGTGELFF,TGTGCCAGCAGCGTAGGGGACAGGGGGACCGGGGAGCTGTTTTTT
TRBJ2-6,TRBV27,NA,NA,CASSSLWRGGSFSGANVLTF,TGTGCCAGCAGTTCCCTGTGGAGAGGTGGATCTTTCTCTGGGGCCAACGTCCTGACTTTC
TRBJ2-2,TRBV5-4,NA,TRBD1,CASSLPGQGDGELFF,TGTGCCAGCAGCTTGCCGGGACAGGGGGACGGGGAGCTGTTTTTT
TRBJ2-1,TRBV11-2,few,TRBD1,CASSPRTGSYNEQFF,TGTGCCAGCAGCCCACGGACAGGGAGCTACAATGAGCAGTTCTTC
TRBJ2-7,TRBV7-8,NA,TRBD1,CASSPDRGRHTYEQYF,TGTGCCAGCAGCCCAGACAGGGGTCGGCATACCTACGAGCAGTACTTC
TRBJ1-1,TRBV6-5,NA,NA,CASKGGLGTEAFF,TGTGCCAGCAAGGGGGGGCTGGGCACTGAAGCTTTCTTT
TRBJ2-7,TRBV10-3,NA,TRBD2,CATNQQLAGGREQYF,TGTGCCACCAACCAGCAACTAGCGGGGGGGCGCGAGCAGTACTTC
TRBJ1-5,TRBV18,NA,NA,CASSPPSLEPQHF,TGTGCCAGCTCACCTCCTTCCCTTGAGCCCCAGCATTTT
TRBJ2-7,TRBV7-2,NA,NA,CASSLGTVSEQYF,TGTGCCAGCAGCTTAGGGACAGTTTCCGAGCAGTACTTC
TRBJ1-2,TRBV7-9,once,NA,CASSLSLGSPSYTF,TGTGCCAGCAGCTTATCTCTGGGGAGCCCTAGCTACACCTTC
TRBJ2-4,TRBV28,NA,TRBD2,CASSPPGGRKNIQYF,TGTGCCAGCAGTCCCCCGGGGGGGCGCAAAAACATTCAGTACTTC
TRBJ2-2,TRBV5-1,NA,NA,CASSLTGVNTGELFF,TGCGCCAGCAGCCTGACAGGCGTGAACACCGGGGAGCTGTTTTTT
TRBJ2-1,TRBV15,NA,TRBD2,CATSREWTSGGRSSYNEQFF,TGTGCCACCAGCAGAGAATGGACTAGCGGGGGGCGGAGCTCCTACAATGAGCAGTTCTTC
TRBJ2-3,TRBV5-1,NA,TRBD2,CASSLDSGGFADTQYF,TGCGCCAGCAGCTTGGATTCGGGGGGGTTTGCAGATACGCAGTATTTT
TRBJ2-2,TRBV5-1,NA,NA,CASSLTDTGELFF,TGCGCCAGCAGCTTGACGGACACCGGGGAGCTGTTTTTT
TRBJ2-7,TRBV6-5,once,TRBD1,CASSWDSLYEQYF,TGTGCCAGCAGTTGGGACAGTCTCTACGAGCAGTACTTC
TRBJ2-7,TRBV6-2/TRBV6-3,NA,NA,CASSYSYLADDTYEQYF,TGTGCCAGCAGTTACTCCTACCTAGCAGACGATACCTACGAGCAGTACTTC
TRBJ1-1,TRBV4-2,NA,TRBD1,CASSQVQTGANTEAFF,TGTGCCAGCAGCCAAGTCCAGACAGGGGCTAACACTGAAGCTTTCTTT
TRBJ2-1,TRBV2,NA,TRBD2,CASPPAGSAGEQFF,TGTGCCAGCCCCCCAGCGGGGTCCGCCGGGGAGCAGTTCTTC
TRBJ1-5,TRBV20-1,NA,NA,CSASRGAGNQPQHF,TGCAGTGCTAGTCGGGGGGCCGGCAATCAGCCCCAGCATTTT
TRBJ1-6,TRBV5-1,NA,NA,CASSLETGTNSPLHF,TGCGCCAGCAGCTTGGAGACAGGAACCAATTCACCCCTCCACTTT
TRBJ1-1,TRBV7-3,NA,NA,CASPSPHDTEAFF,TGTGCCAGTCCCAGTCCACATGACACTGAAGCTTTCTTT
TRBJ2-3,TRBV15,NA,NA,CATSLETSTDTQYF,TGTGCCACCAGTCTCGAGACTAGCACAGATACGCAGTATTTT
TRBJ1-2,TRBV29-1,NA,NA,CSVEEGWEDYGYTF,TGCAGCGTTGAAGAGGGATGGGAGGACTATGGCTACACCTTC
TRBJ1-2,TRBV4-1,few,NA,CASSLHGGDNYGYTF,TGCGCCAGCAGCCTGCACGGAGGGGATAACTATGGCTACACCTTC
TRBJ1-2,TRBV12-3/TRBV12-4,NA,NA,CASSPTGSYGYTF,TGTGCCAGCAGCCCAACAGGGTCCTATGGCTACACCTTC
TRBJ1-4,TRBV30,NA,NA,CAWARTVTNEKLFF,TGTGCCTGGGCCCGAACGGTCACTAATGAAAAACTGTTTTTT
TRBJ1-2,TRBV9,NA,NA,CASSPSQEVFYGYTF,TGTGCCAGCAGCCCATCTCAGGAGGTTTTCTATGGCTACACCTTC
TRBJ1-2,TRBV25-1,NA,TRBD1,CASSELSGGDYGYTF,TGTGCCAGCAGTGAATTATCAGGGGGCGACTATGGCTACACCTTC
TRBJ2-5,TRBV24-1,NA,TRBD1,CATSDLPRQGKLGTQYF,TGTGCCACCAGTGATTTACCGCGACAGGGAAAATTGGGGACCCAGTACTTC
TRBJ1-2,TRBV7-2,once,TRBD1,CASSVRQGALSGYTF,TGTGCCAGCAGCGTTCGACAGGGGGCCTTGTCTGGCTACACCTTC
TRBJ1-2,TRBV13,once,TRBD1,CASNPGGSGGYTF,TGTGCCAGCAACCCAGGGGGAAGTGGTGGCTACACCTTC
TRBJ2-1,TRBV7-9,NA,TRBD2,CASSGPSGGATEQFF,TGTGCCAGCAGCGGACCTAGCGGGGGGGCCACTGAGCAGTTCTTC
TRBJ2-5,TRBV18,NA,NA,CASSPHTEGAQYF,TGTGCCAGCTCACCTCACACGGAAGGGGCCCAGTACTTC
TRBJ2-7,TRBV27,once,TRBD1,CASRRTGFYEQYF,TGTGCCAGCAGAAGGACAGGTTTCTACGAGCAGTACTTC
TRBJ2-1,TRBV21-1,NA,NA,CAPRGTSVGESYNEQFF,TGTGCCCCCCGGGGGACTAGCGTCGGTGAGTCCTACAATGAGCAGTTCTTC
TRBJ2-3,TRBV27,NA,NA,CASSLAGTDTQYF,TGTGCCAGCAGCCTGGCTGGCACAGATACGCAGTATTTT
TRBJ2-7,TRBV12-3/TRBV12-4,NA,NA,CATHRDGAYEQYF,TGTGCCACTCACAGGGACGGGGCCTACGAGCAGTACTTC
TRBJ1-5,TRBV6-1,once,TRBD1,CASSEPGQGPQPQHF,TGTGCCAGCAGTGAACCAGGACAGGGGCCTCAGCCCCAGCATTTT
TRBJ1-3,TRBV19,NA,TRBD1,CASSAFQGAPVF,TGTGCCAGTAGTGCCTTTCAGGGGGCCCCGGTTTTT
TRBJ1-6,TRBV6-5,NA,NA,CASSLEQGNSPLHF,TGTGCCAGCAGTTTGGAACAGGGAAATTCACCCCTCCACTTT
TRBJ2-5,TRBV6-5,NA,TRBD1,CASSPGGPQETQYF,TGTGCCAGCAGTCCAGGGGGCCCCCAAGAGACCCAGTACTTC
TRBJ1-1,TRBV7-9,NA,TRBD1,CASSLLGTGGTEAFF,TGTGCCAGCAGCTTACTCGGGACAGGAGGCACTGAAGCTTTCTTT
TRBJ1-2,TRBV7-9,few,NA,CASSLDSLGGYTF,TGTGCCAGCAGCTTAGATTCTCTGGGCGGCTACACCTTC
TRBJ1-1,TRBV7-9,NA,NA,CASSPPPQVPNTEAFF,TGTGCCAGCAGCCCCCCCCCGCAGGTACCGAACACTGAAGCTTTCTTT
TRBJ2-5,TRBV15,NA,TRBD2,CATSRTSGVYQETQYF,TGTGCCACCAGCAGGACTAGCGGGGTTTACCAAGAGACCCAGTACTTC
TRBJ2-7,TRBV28,NA,NA,CASSGTFAYEQYF,TGTGCCAGCAGTGGGACATTCGCCTACGAGCAGTACTTC
TRBJ2-1,TRBV6-5,NA,TRBD1,CASSSTGGAYNEQFF,TGTGCCAGCAGTTCCACAGGGGGCGCCTACAATGAGCAGTTCTTC